Each of the 27 T cell receptor beta chains below was sequenced from the same sample in a study of blood T cell repertoires in COVID-19. Only in-frame clones appear in the TCRdb table, and some are missing; sequencing was by immunoSEQ multiplex PCR. The profile shows under 50,000 clones, approximately 79% of them singletons. Input material: peripheral blood. The receptors come from a man between 65 and 80 years old with acute or convalescent COVID-19.

The chain combines TRBV9 with TRBJ2-3, with 7 nucleotides matching TRBD2. V lost 4 bases and J lost 5; bases outside the gene matches: 10. This CDR3 spans 15 amino acids. In germline, CDR1 is SGDLS, CDR2 YYNGEE. CDR3 in DNA: TGTGCCAGCAGCCCCCCCCTCCTAGCGGTAGATACGCAGTATTTT. It encodes CASSPPLLAVDTQYF. Variable domain in full (rest from reference TRBV9 and TRBJ2-3): DSGVTQTPKHLITATGQRVTLRCSPRSGDLSVYWYQQSLDQGLQFLIQYYNGEERAKGNILERFSAQQFPDLHSELNLSSLELGDSALYFCASSPPLLAVDTQYFGPGTRLTVL.

This chain joins TRBV4-3 and TRBJ2-5; 12 nucleotides line up with TRBD2. Germline V gene lookup returns CDR1 LGHNA and CDR2 YSLEER. CDR3 length equals 16 residues. V was pared by 0 bases and J by 7 bases, with 6 bases of the junction left unmatched. The CDR3 DNA reads as TGCGCCAGCAGCCAAGATACGGCTAGCGGGAGGGGGACCCAGTACTTC. It encodes CASSQDTASGRGTQYF.

This chain connects TRBV6-2 or TRBV6-3 to TRBJ2-7; the match to TRBD2 covers 7 bases. The V and J ends lost 6 bases and 3 bases, in that order; junction bases with no gene match: 11. CDR1 and CDR2 (germline): MNHEY, SVGEGT. The CDR3 is 15 residues long. Written as DNA, the CDR3 is TGTGCCAGCAGCCCCTCACTAGCGTGGCACTACGAGCAGTACTTC. Translation: CASSPSLAWHYEQYF.

This clone was picked up one time. J is TRBJ1-2 and V is TRBV5-1; no clear D gene. V lost 3 bases and J 8 bases, leaving 17 bases between the germline ends. The V gene's germline CDR1 is SGHRS and CDR2 YFSETQ. This CDR3 has 14 residues. The CDR3 sequence is CASSSPGRNDGYTF. DNA of the CDR3: TGCGCCAGCAGCTCACCCGGGAGGAATGACGGCTACACCTTC.

CDR3 region: CASSKTGSGSLWKTQYF. The CDR3 DNA reads as TGTGCCAGCAGCAAAACAGGTAGCGGGAGTTTATGGAAGACCCAGTACTTC. This chain links TRBV21-1 with TRBJ2-5; no DNA check was done on the table's D call, TRBD2. TRBV21-1 is termed a pseudogene. There are 17 residues in the CDR3.

The rearrangement uses TRBV6-5 and TRBJ1-3; tentatively, D is TRBD1 (5 bases). This CDR3 comprises 15 residues. Germline CDR1 reads MNHEY; CDR2 reads SVGAGI. Trimming cost V 8 bases and J 2 bases, with 16 bases left between them. The DNA of the CDR3 is TGTGCCAGCCTTGCCGACAGAGAGCCTGGAAACACCATATATTTT. As protein: CASLADREPGNTIYF.

The chain recombines TRBV5-1 with TRBJ1-1, with no clear D. The CDR3 spans 13 residues. The germline V gene has CDR1 SGHRS and CDR2 YFSETQ. Trimming cost V 2 bases and J 1 base, with 6 bases left between them. The DNA for the CDR3 is TGCGCCAGCAGCTTCCAGGCGAACACTGAAGCTTTCTTT. This encodes CASSFQANTEAFF. Based on the CDR3 plus reference TRBV5-1 and TRBJ1-1, the full variable domain is KAGVTQTPRYLIKTRGQQVTLSCSPISGHRSVSWYQQTPGQGLQFLFEYFSETQRNKGNFPGRFSGRQFSNSRSEMNVSTLELGDSALYLCASSFQANTEAFFGQGTRLTVV.

The gene calls are TRBV10-1 and TRBJ1-1; no reliable D call. Germline CDR1 and CDR2: WNHNN and SYGVQD (reference sequence). V dropped 0 bases and J dropped 5 bases, with 13 bases sitting between them. The CDR3 covers 15 residues. The chain's CDR3 is CASSESVGWRTEAFF. The CDR3 DNA is TGCGCCAGCAGTGAGTCGGTAGGGTGGAGGACTGAAGCTTTCTTT.

The rearrangement uses TRBV5-1 and TRBJ2-5, with TRBD1 identical over 8 bases. CDR3 size: 14 residues. V gave up 2 bases and J gave up 3 bases; unmatched junction bases: 3. Germline-derived CDR1 and CDR2 are SGHRS and YFSETQ. CDR3 in amino acids: CASSFQGAEETQYF. The CDR3 nucleotides read TGCGCCAGCAGCTTCCAGGGGGCAGAAGAGACCCAGTACTTC.

J is TRBJ2-7 and V is TRBV6-2 or TRBV6-3, with a possible D match to TRBD1 (5 bases). V lost 4 bases to trimming and J lost 1 base, with 17 bases between them. CDR3 length: 16 residues. Germline values: CDR1 MNHEY, CDR2 SVGEGT. CDR3 sequence: CASSSSVTSGSYEQYF. In DNA, the CDR3 is TGTGCCAGCAGTTCGAGTGTCACCTCAGGGTCCTACGAGCAGTACTTC.

The chain joins TRBV7-2 to TRBJ1-2; TRBD1 might be the D (6 bases). The CDR3 consists of 15 residues. Germline CDR1 SGHTA, CDR2 FQGNSA. With 3 bases removed from V and 3 bases from J, the gap between germline ends came to 14 bases. The CDR3 spells CASSFLQQGDYGYTF. DNA for the CDR3: TGTGCCAGCAGCTTCCTCCAACAGGGTGACTATGGCTACACCTTC.

J is TRBJ2-7 and V is TRBV10-3; D is possibly TRBD2 (5 bases). Germline CDR1 ENHRY, CDR2 SYGVKD. The V end lost 10 bases, the J end lost 4 bases, and 17 bases lay between the germline ends. The CDR3 is 13 amino acids. CDR3 loop: CATILGSGYEQYF. The CDR3 DNA follows: TGTGCCACGATACTAGGGTCGGGTTACGAGCAGTACTTC.

The gene calls are TRBV6-5 and TRBJ2-4; no firm D call. CDR3 length: 15 residues. Trimming removed 0 bases from V and 5 bases from J, with 11 bases in between. Germline V lookup: CDR1 MNHEY, CDR2 SVGAGI. CDR3 loop: CASSYSPELENIQYF. As DNA, the CDR3 is TGTGCCAGCAGTTACTCGCCTGAGCTTGAAAACATTCAGTACTTC.

The chain couples TRBV20-1 to TRBJ1-1; 8 bases map to TRBD1. V lost 3 bases to trimming and J lost 6 bases; unmatched junction nucleotides: 12. The CDR3 length is 15 residues. The germline V gene has CDR1 DFQATT and CDR2 SNEGSKA (reference sequence). The CDR3 loop reads CSASRLPGQASEAFF. The CDR3 DNA reads as TGCAGTGCTAGTCGCTTGCCGGGACAGGCATCTGAAGCTTTCTTT.

This clone was observed a handful of times. This sequence joins TRBV7-9 and TRBJ2-7; D uncertain. Trimming left V 3 bases short and J 3 bases short, with 9 bases between. There are 13 residues in the CDR3. The germline gives CDR1 SEHNR, CDR2 FQNEAQ (reference sequence). CDR3 in amino acids: CASSFGRNYEQYF. CDR3 sequence (DNA): TGTGCCAGCAGCTTTGGCAGAAACTACGAGCAGTACTTC.

The genes are TRBV6-5 and TRBJ2-1; 8 nucleotides line up with TRBD2. V lost 4 bases and J lost 7; bases outside the gene matches: 12. The CDR3 length is 16 residues. Germline V gene lookup returns CDR1 MNHEY and CDR2 SVGAGI. As DNA, the CDR3 is TGTGCCAGCAGTTCAGGGAGCGGGAGTGTAATGAATGAGCAGTTCTTC. It is translated as CASSSGSGSVMNEQFF.

CDR3 sequence: CASSSSGRGNKQFF. In nucleotides, the CDR3 is TGTGCCAGCAGCTCAAGCGGGAGGGGGAATAAGCAGTTCTTC. V is TRBV5-4 and J is TRBJ2-1; 10 nucleotides align to TRBD2. V trimming: 3 bases; J trimming: 11 bases; junction bases outside the gene matches: 8. This CDR3 region has 14 residues. Looked up from germline, CDR1 is SGHNT and CDR2 is YYREEE (reference sequence).

The genes are TRBV19 and TRBJ1-5, with TRBD1 matching 9 bases. The CDR3 has 15 residues. After removal of 7 bases from V and 4 bases from J, the junction contained 8 bases not matched to a gene. Germline assignment: CDR1 LNHDA and CDR2 SQIVND (reference sequence). CDR3 coding DNA: TGTGCCAGTACAGCACAGGGGGCTGGGAATCAGCCCCAGCATTTT. This translates into CASTAQGAGNQPQHF. The full variable domain, with the rest looked up from reference TRBV19 and TRBJ1-5, is DGGITQSPKYLFRKEGQNVTLSCEQNLNHDAMYWYRQDPGQGLRLIYYSQIVNDFQKGDIAEGYSVSREKKESFPLTVTSAQKNPTAFYLCASTAQGAGNQPQHFGDGTRLSIL.

This rearrangement joins TRBV6-1 to TRBJ2-7, with 7 bases matching TRBD2. The CDR3 has 14 residues. The trim removed 1 base at V and 7 bases at J, leaving 7 bases unmatched. CDR1 MNHNS and CDR2 SASEGT come from the germline V gene. In nucleotides, the CDR3 is TGTGCCAGCAGTGAAGGGACGGGGGGAGGGGAGCAGTACTTC. It translates to CASSEGTGGGEQYF.

The chain combines TRBV6-6 with TRBJ2-2, with 9 positions matching TRBD1. This CDR3 is 14 amino acids long. Germline loops: CDR1 MNHNY, CDR2 SVGAGI (reference sequence). Germline trimming cut 6 bases from V and 5 bases from J; bases unmatched to any gene: 4. CDR3 amino acids: CASRSGTGTGELFF. DNA of the CDR3: TGTGCCAGCAGATCCGGGACAGGGACCGGGGAGCTGTTTTTT.

The chain carries TRBV19 and TRBJ2-2, with D possibly matching TRBD2 (7 bases). The germline gives CDR1 LNHDA, CDR2 SQIVND (reference sequence). CDR3 size: 12 residues. CDR3 residues: CARGANTGELFF. The CDR3 coding sequence is TGTGCACGGGGGGCAAACACCGGGGAGCTGTTTTTT. Full variable domain (rest looked up from reference TRBV19 and TRBJ2-2): DGGITQSPKYLFRKEGQNVTLSCEQNLNHDAMYWYRQDPGQGLRLIYYSQIVNDFQKGDIAEGYSVSREKKESFPLTVTSAQKNPTAFYLCARGANTGELFFGEGSRLTVL.

CDR3 residues: CASSRSTGNSYEQYF. CDR3 bases: TGTGCCAGCAGTCGTTCGACAGGAAACTCCTACGAGCAGTACTTC. This chain connects TRBV27 to TRBJ2-7, with D perhaps TRBD1 (6 bases). The ends were cut back, 5 bases at V and 0 bases at J, with 14 bases in the middle. CDR1 is MNHEY, CDR2 SMNVEV, per germline (reference sequence). CDR3 length: 15 residues.

For the CDR3, the DNA is TGCGCCAGCAGCTTCAGCCTAGCGGGGGAGAGTGAGCAGTTCTTC. Translating gives CASSFSLAGESEQFF. This chain uses TRBV5-1 with TRBJ2-1, with 10 bases matching TRBD2. The length of the CDR3 is 15 residues. Germline V lookup: CDR1 SGHRS, CDR2 YFSETQ. V shed 2 bases and J 9 bases; nucleotides not matched to a gene: 8.

The gene calls are TRBV6-5 and TRBJ2-7; weak D call: TRBD1 (5 bases). Germline V lookup: CDR1 MNHEY, CDR2 SVGAGI. The CDR3 is made up of 14 amino acids. Trimming removed 2 bases at V and 0 bases at J, with 8 bases between. CDR3 sequence: CASSYRGGSYEQYF. CDR3 in DNA: TGTGCCAGCAGTTACAGGGGCGGCTCCTACGAGCAGTACTTC.

The chain has TRBV4-1 and TRBJ1-4, with D hard to call. V dropped 0 bases and J dropped 5 bases, with 13 bases sitting between them. The CDR3 consists of 16 residues. From germline, CDR1 is MGHRA and CDR2 YSYEKL. DNA for the CDR3: TGCGCCAGCAGCCAAGAGTCCGGGATGGCGAATGAAAAACTGTTTTTT. Translated: CASSQESGMANEKLFF.

V is TRBV27 and J is TRBJ2-5; D gene unclear. Germline-derived CDR1 and CDR2 are MNHEY and SMNVEV (reference sequence). V lost 2 bases, J lost 5 bases, and 9 bases lay in between. The CDR3 has 13 residues. In DNA form, the CDR3 reads TGTGCCAGCAGTTTAAGAGGATTCGAGACCCAGTACTTC. This sequence encodes CASSLRGFETQYF.

This clone was detected only once. The chain recombines TRBV5-1 with TRBJ2-2, with 9 bases matching TRBD1. Germline CDR1 and CDR2: SGHRS and YFSETQ. There are 15 residues in the CDR3. J was trimmed by 6 bases and V by 5 bases; bases with no gene match: 8. CDR3 nucleotides: TGCGCCAGCAGTCTTGGACAGGGGAGGTCCGGGGAGCTGTTTTTT. Protein product: CASSLGQGRSGELFF.